This TCR beta chain originates from a study of blood T cell repertoires in COVID-19. Overall study: The United States, Italy and Spain provided the acute and convalescent COVID-19 samples. T cells, B-cell-depleted T cells, or PBMCs supplied cDNA or gDNA.

In the original processing: Amplification with reference gene primers provided the estimates of nucleated cell counts. The method was immunoSEQ multiplex PCR; TCRdb's version includes in-frame clones alone and lacks a portion of them. V and J calls and clone size are given by that table; D and trimming were obtained from the DNA. The sample yields more than 85,000 clones, approximately 80% seen once. CDR3 length equals 15 residues. Germline CDR1 reads MGHDK; CDR2 reads SYGVNS. V lost 3 bases and J lost 4, with 15 bases in between. The sequence came from a woman in her 70s with acute or convalescent COVID-19. The sample taken for sequencing was peripheral blood. V usage is TRBV25-1 and J usage is TRBJ1-1; weak D call: TRBD1 (6 bases). Written as DNA, the CDR3 is TGTGCCAGCAGTGACCAACAGGGAACTGGCACTGAAGCTTTCTTT. Its protein is CASSDQQGTGTEAFF.